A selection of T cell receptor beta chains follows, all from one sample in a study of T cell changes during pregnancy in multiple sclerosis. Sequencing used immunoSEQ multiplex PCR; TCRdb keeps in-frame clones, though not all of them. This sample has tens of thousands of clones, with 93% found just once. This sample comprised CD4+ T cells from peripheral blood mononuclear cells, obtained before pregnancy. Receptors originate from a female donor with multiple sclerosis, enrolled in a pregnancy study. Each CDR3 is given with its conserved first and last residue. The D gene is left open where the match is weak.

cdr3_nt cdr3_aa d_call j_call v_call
TGTGCCAGTAGAGAGGACAGGGGTAGCAATCAGCCCCAGCATTTT CASREDRGSNQPQHF TRBD1 TRBJ1-5 TRBV19
TGTGCCAGCTCACCGAACAGGGGTGCAATAGAGACCCAGTACTTC CASSPNRGAIETQYF TRBD1 TRBJ2-5 TRBV18
TGTGCCAGCAGCTGGGGGACAGGGGGGAACATTCAGTACTTC CASSWGTGGNIQYF TRBD1 TRBJ2-4 TRBV7-2
TGTGCCAGCAGAGGCCGACAGAGCTCTGGGGCCAACGTCCTGACTTTC CASRGRQSSGANVLTF - TRBJ2-6 TRBV2
TGTGCCAGCAGAGGCCGTCTCAGGGGAACTGAAGCTTTCTTT CASRGRLRGTEAFF - TRBJ1-1 TRBV28
TGTGCCAGCAGTTCAGGGGTTCGGCACGAGCAGTACTTC CASSSGVRHEQYF - TRBJ2-7 TRBV6-5
TGTGCTAGTGGACCCGGGATCTCTGAAGCTTTCTTT CASGPGISEAFF - TRBJ1-1 TRBV12-5
TGCGCCAGCAGCCCACTAGCGGACAGACTGAACACCGGGGAGCTGTTTTTT CASSPLADRLNTGELFF TRBD2 TRBJ2-2 TRBV5-1
TGTGCCAGCAGCCTAGGACGTCAACTTACACGGGGGAACACTGAAGCTTTCTTT CASSLGRQLTRGNTEAFF - TRBJ1-1 TRBV11-2
TGTGCCACCTCCGGACAGTCCCTCTATGGCTACACCTTC CATSGQSLYGYTF - TRBJ1-2 TRBV19
TGTGCCAGCAGTGACAGGGGTGCGCAGTATTTT CASSDRGAQYF TRBD1 TRBJ2-3 TRBV28
TGTGCTAGCACCCGGCCGGTTAGCGAGACCACCAGCTCCTACAATGAGCAGTTCTTC CASTRPVSETTSSYNEQFF - TRBJ2-1 TRBV7-7
TGTGCCAGCAGCACCAGGGTCCCGAACACCGGGGAGCTGTTTTTT CASSTRVPNTGELFF - TRBJ2-2 TRBV5-4